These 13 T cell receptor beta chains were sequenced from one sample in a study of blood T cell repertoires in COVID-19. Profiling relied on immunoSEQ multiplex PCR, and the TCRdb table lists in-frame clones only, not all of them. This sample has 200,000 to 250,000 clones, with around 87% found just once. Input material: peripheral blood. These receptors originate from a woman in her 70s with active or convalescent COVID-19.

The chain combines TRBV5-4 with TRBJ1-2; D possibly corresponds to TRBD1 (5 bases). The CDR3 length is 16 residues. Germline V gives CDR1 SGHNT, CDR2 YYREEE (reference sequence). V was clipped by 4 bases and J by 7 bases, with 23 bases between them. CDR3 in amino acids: CASSPIRGERWGGYTF. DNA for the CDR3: TGTGCCAGCAGCCCCATCCGGGGGGAACGATGGGGTGGCTACACCTTC.

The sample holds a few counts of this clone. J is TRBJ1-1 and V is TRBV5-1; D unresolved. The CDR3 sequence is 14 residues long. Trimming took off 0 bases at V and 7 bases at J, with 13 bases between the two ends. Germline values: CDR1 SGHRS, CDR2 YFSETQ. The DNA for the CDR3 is TGCGCCAGCAGCTTGGCTGCCGGCGCGGGTGAAGCTTTCTTT. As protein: CASSLAAGAGEAFF.

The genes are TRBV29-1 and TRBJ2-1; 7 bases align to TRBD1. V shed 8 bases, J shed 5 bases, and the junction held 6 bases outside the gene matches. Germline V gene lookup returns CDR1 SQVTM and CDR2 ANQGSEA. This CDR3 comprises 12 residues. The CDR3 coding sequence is TGCAGCATACGACAGGGCCACAATGAGCAGTTCTTC. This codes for CSIRQGHNEQFF.

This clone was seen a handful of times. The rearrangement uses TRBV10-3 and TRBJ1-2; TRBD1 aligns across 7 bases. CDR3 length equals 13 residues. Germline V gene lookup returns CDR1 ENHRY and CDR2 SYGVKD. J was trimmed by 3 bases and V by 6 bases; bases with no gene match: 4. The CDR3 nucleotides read TGTGCCATCAGCGCCGACAGGGACTATGGCTACACCTTC. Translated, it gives CAISADRDYGYTF.

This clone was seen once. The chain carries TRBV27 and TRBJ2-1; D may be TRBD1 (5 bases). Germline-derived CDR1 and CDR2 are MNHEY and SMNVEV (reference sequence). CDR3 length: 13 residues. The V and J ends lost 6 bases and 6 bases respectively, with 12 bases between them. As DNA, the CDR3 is TGTGCCAGCAGACACGGACACGTCAATGAGCAGTTCTTC. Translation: CASRHGHVNEQFF.

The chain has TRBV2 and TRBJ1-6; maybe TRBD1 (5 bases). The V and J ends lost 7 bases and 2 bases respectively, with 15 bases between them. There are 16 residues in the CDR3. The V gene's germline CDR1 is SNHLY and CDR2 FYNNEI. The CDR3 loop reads CASKYGTGAYNSPLHF. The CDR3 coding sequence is TGTGCCAGCAAGTACGGAACGGGGGCCTATAATTCACCCCTCCACTTT.

The CDR3 DNA is TGCAGCGTCGCTATCGGACTAGCGGACAACAATGAGCAGTTCTTC. This translates into CSVAIGLADNNEQFF. This rearrangement joins TRBV29-1 to TRBJ2-1; 10 nucleotides agree with TRBD2. CDR3 length equals 15 residues. The trim removed 6 bases at V and 5 bases at J, leaving 10 bases unmatched. Germline V CDR1 and CDR2: SQVTM, ANQGSEA.

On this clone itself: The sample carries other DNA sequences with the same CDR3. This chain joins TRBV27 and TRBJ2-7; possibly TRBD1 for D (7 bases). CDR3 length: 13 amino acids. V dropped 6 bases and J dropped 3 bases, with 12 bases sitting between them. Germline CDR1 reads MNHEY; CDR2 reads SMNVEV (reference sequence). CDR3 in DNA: TGTGCCAGCAGCAGGCGGGACAGCTACGAGCAGTACTTC. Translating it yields CASSRRDSYEQYF.

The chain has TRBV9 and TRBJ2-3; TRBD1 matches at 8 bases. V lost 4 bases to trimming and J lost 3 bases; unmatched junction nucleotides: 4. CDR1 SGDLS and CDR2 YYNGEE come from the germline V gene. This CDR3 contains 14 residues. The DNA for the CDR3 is TGTGCCAGCAGCCGGGACAGGCAAACAGATACGCAGTATTTT. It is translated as CASSRDRQTDTQYF.

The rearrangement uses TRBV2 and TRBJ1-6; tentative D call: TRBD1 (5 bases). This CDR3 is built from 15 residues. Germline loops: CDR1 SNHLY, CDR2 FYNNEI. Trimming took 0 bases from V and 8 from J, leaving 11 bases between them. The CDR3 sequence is CASSEAQGDYSPLHF. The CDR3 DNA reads TGTGCCAGCAGTGAAGCGCAAGGGGATTATTCACCCCTCCACTTT.

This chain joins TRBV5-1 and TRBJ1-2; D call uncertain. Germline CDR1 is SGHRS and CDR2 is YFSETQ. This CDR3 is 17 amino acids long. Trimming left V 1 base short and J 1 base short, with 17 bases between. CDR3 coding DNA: TGCGCCAGCAGCTTGAACAGTCGTTCTTTGAATAACTATGGCTACACCTTC. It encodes CASSLNSRSLNNYGYTF.

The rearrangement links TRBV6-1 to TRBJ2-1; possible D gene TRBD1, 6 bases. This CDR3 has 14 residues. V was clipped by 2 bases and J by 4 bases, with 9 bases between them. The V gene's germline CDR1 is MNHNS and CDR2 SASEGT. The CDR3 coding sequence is TGTGCCAGCAGTGAAAGAGGGGGTTACAATGAGCAGTTCTTC. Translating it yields CASSERGGYNEQFF.

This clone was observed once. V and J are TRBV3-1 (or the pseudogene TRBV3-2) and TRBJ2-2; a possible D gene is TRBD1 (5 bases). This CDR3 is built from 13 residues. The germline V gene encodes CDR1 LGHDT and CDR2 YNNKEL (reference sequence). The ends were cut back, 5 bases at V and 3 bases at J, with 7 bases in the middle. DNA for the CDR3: TGTGCCAGCAGCTCCAGGGACACCGGGGAGCTGTTTTTT. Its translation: CASSSRDTGELFF.